The 24 T cell receptor beta chains given below trace back to one sample, sequenced in a study of T cell responses to AZD1222 COVID-19 vaccine. Method: immunoSEQ multiplex PCR; TCRdb's copy keeps in-frame clones and lacks some. The table has about 97,000 clones, about nine tenths seen once. Sequencing used peripheral blood, obtained on day 0 of AZD1222 vaccination. The receptors come from an adult in good health.

The chain carries TRBV27 and TRBJ1-5, with 7 bases identical to TRBD1. The CDR3 spans 15 residues. V was pared by 3 bases and J by 4 bases, with 6 bases of the junction left unmatched. Per the germline V gene, CDR1 is MNHEY and CDR2 is SMNVEV (reference sequence). The CDR3 region is CASSFSGQLNQPQHF. DNA for the CDR3: TGTGCCAGCAGTTTCTCGGGACAGTTAAATCAGCCCCAGCATTTT.

This chain uses TRBV7-2 with TRBJ2-5; 9 bases are a match to TRBD1. Germline CDR1 and CDR2: SGHTA and FQGNSA. V lost 3 bases and J lost 5; bases outside the gene matches: 1. There are 13 residues in the CDR3. CDR3 sequence: CASSLGQGETQYF. The DNA of the CDR3 is TGTGCCAGCAGCTTGGGACAGGGCGAGACCCAGTACTTC.

The rearrangement uses TRBV5-1 and TRBJ1-2, with 10 bases lining up with TRBD1. In germline, CDR1 is SGHRS, CDR2 YFSETQ. V was pared by 0 bases and J by 6 bases, with 5 bases of the junction left unmatched. The CDR3 loop spans 15 amino acids. The CDR3 sequence: CASSLALGTGDGYTF. CDR3 nucleotide sequence: TGCGCCAGCAGCTTGGCCCTCGGGACAGGGGATGGCTACACCTTC.

The V call is TRBV18, the J call TRBJ1-2; 7 bases are shared with TRBD1. Germline CDR1 reads KGHSH; CDR2 reads LQKENI. V shed 6 bases, J shed 6 bases, and the junction held 4 bases outside the gene matches. This CDR3 is built from 12 residues. The DNA for the CDR3 is TGTGCCAGCTCTCAAACAGGGGATGGCTACACCTTC. Its protein product is CASSQTGDGYTF.

This sequence joins TRBV28 and TRBJ1-5; 8 bases fit TRBD1. The junction had 10 bases not matched to a gene; V was cut back by 7 bases and J by 5 bases. The V gene's germline CDR1 is MDHEN and CDR2 SYDVKM. The CDR3 runs to 15 residues. CDR3 protein: CASNQGAPLDQPQHF. The CDR3 DNA sequence: TGTGCCAGCAATCAGGGGGCTCCGTTAGATCAGCCCCAGCATTTT.

The CDR3 DNA follows: TGTGCCAGCAGTTTATTGGATTCTGGGGCCAACGTCCTGACTTTC. Translated, it gives CASSLLDSGANVLTF. The chain uses TRBV27 and TRBJ2-6; D ambiguous. There are 15 residues in the CDR3. Germline V gene data show CDR1 as MNHEY and CDR2 as SMNVEV (reference sequence). V gave up 1 base and J gave up 1 base, with 5 bases separating them.

The J gene is TRBJ2-5, the V gene TRBV2; 9 positions agree with TRBD2. The CDR3 is 15 residues long. J lost 4 bases, V lost 4 bases, and 7 bases had no gene match. The germline V gene has CDR1 SNHLY and CDR2 FYNNEI. CDR3 protein: CASSVRRGGIETQYF. CDR3 coding DNA: TGTGCCAGCAGTGTACGGCGGGGGGGCATAGAGACCCAGTACTTC.

This chain's CDR3 is CASSQGTSGENEQFF. The CDR3 DNA follows: TGTGCCAGCAGCCAAGGAACTAGCGGGGAAAATGAGCAGTTCTTC. The chain combines TRBV3-1 (or the pseudogene TRBV3-2) with TRBJ2-1, with 10 bases that match TRBD2. The CDR3 is made up of 15 amino acids. V shed 1 base and J 7 bases; nucleotides not matched to a gene: 4. Looked up from germline, CDR1 is LGHDT and CDR2 is YNNKEL (reference sequence).

The chain links TRBV2 to TRBJ1-6; D possibly corresponds to TRBD1 (5 bases). V lost 5 bases to trimming and J lost 9 bases, with 11 bases between them. The CDR3 spans 13 residues. Germline CDR1 SNHLY, CDR2 FYNNEI. The CDR3 protein is CASSNPGFSPLHF. As DNA, the CDR3 is TGTGCCAGCAGTAACCCAGGGTTTTCACCCCTCCACTTT.

J is TRBJ2-6 and V is TRBV7-8; maybe TRBD2 (5 bases). This CDR3 region has 16 residues. The V and J ends lost 4 bases and 0 bases respectively, with 10 bases between them. Germline values: CDR1 SGHVS, CDR2 FQNEAQ. The CDR3 loop is CASSSPRDSGANVLTF. The CDR3 coding sequence is TGTGCCAGCAGCTCGCCCCGGGACTCTGGGGCCAACGTCCTGACTTTC.

The chain combines TRBV7-9 with TRBJ2-4; 10 nucleotides align to TRBD1. The CDR3 extends over 14 amino acids. J lost 6 bases, V lost 5 bases, and 4 bases had no gene match. The germline gives CDR1 SEHNR, CDR2 FQNEAQ (reference sequence). CDR3 sequence (DNA): TGTGCCAGCAGCCCAGGGACAGGGGTAAACATTCAGTACTTC. Its translation: CASSPGTGVNIQYF.

V is TRBV6-5 and J is TRBJ2-2; perhaps D is TRBD1 or TRBD2 (7 bases each). The germline V gene encodes CDR1 MNHEY and CDR2 SVGAGI. V was pared by 11 bases and J by 1 base, with 14 bases between. CDR3 size: 14 residues. The CDR3 DNA sequence: TGTGCCGGAGCGGGACAGCGGAACACCGGGGAGCTGTTTTTT. Translation gives CAGAGQRNTGELFF.

The chain links TRBV20-1 to TRBJ1-2; D gene ambiguous. The CDR3 runs 11 residues. The germline V gene has CDR1 DFQATT and CDR2 SNEGSKA (reference sequence). V was clipped by 1 base and J by 8 bases, with 8 bases between them. Here the CDR3 reads CSARGAGGYTF. CDR3 nucleotides: TGCAGTGCTAGAGGGGCCGGCGGCTACACCTTC.

The chain couples TRBV25-1 to TRBJ1-2, with D tentatively TRBD1 (6 bases). The CDR3 is 15 amino acids. Trimming took 4 bases from V and 5 from J, leaving 17 bases between them. Per germline, CDR1 MGHDK and CDR2 SYGVNS. The CDR3 coding sequence is TGTGCCAGCAGTGGCCAACAGGGATACCTTTATGGCTACACCTTC. Protein sequence: CASSGQQGYLYGYTF.

J is TRBJ2-5 and V is TRBV27; TRBD1 aligns across 8 bases. CDR1 MNHEY and CDR2 SMNVEV come from the germline V gene (reference sequence). V trimming: 1 base; J trimming: 5 bases; junction bases outside the gene matches: 9. The CDR3 length is 16 residues. The CDR3 spells CASSLFGQGARETQYF. CDR3 coding DNA: TGTGCCAGCAGTTTATTTGGGCAGGGGGCGCGGGAGACCCAGTACTTC.

A single count supports this clone. The gene calls are TRBV28 and TRBJ1-5; D might be TRBD1 (5 bases). In germline, CDR1 is MDHEN, CDR2 SYDVKM. V gave up 1 base and J gave up 1 base, with 14 bases separating them. The CDR3 has 17 residues. CDR3 bases: TGTGCCAGCAGTTTATTAAGGGGTGGTAAGAGCAATCAGCCCCAGCATTTT. Its protein product is CASSLLRGGKSNQPQHF.

The chain links TRBV7-9 to TRBJ1-6; 9 bases fit TRBD1. J lost 7 bases, V lost 10 bases, and 8 bases had no gene match. Germline CDR1 SEHNR, CDR2 FQNEAQ (reference sequence). The CDR3 sequence is 14 residues long. The CDR3 loop is CATTGQGSNSPLHF. The CDR3 bases are TGTGCCACCACTGGACAGGGGAGCAATTCACCCCTCCACTTT.

The chain is built from TRBV5-4 and TRBJ1-2; 7 positions agree with TRBD1. This CDR3 spans 13 amino acids. The V segment lost 5 bases and the J segment 2 bases; nucleotides outside the gene matches: 3. The germline V gene encodes CDR1 SGHNT and CDR2 YYREEE (reference sequence). The CDR3 region is CASSPDRNYGYTF. In nucleotides, the CDR3 is TGTGCCAGCAGTCCGGACAGGAACTATGGCTACACCTTC. The whole variable domain, filled in from reference TRBV5-4 and TRBJ1-2, reads ETGVTQSPTHLIKTRGQQVTLRCSSQSGHNTVSWYQQALGQGPQFIFQYYREEENGRGNFPPRFSGLQFPNYSSELNVNALELDDSALYLCASSPDRNYGYTFGSGTRLTVV.

The chain uses TRBV14 and TRBJ2-1; 9 bases agree with TRBD1. Germline assignment: CDR1 SGHDN and CDR2 FVKESK. CDR3 length equals 17 residues. J lost 2 bases, V lost 4 bases, and 9 bases had no gene match. CDR3 in DNA: TGTGCCAGCAGCCGTCAACCGGGACAGGGCGCCTACAATGAGCAGTTCTTC. Translation gives CASSRQPGQGAYNEQFF.

In this sample, this clone turned up once. This chain uses TRBV6-5 with TRBJ2-7, with D possibly being TRBD2 (5 bases). Between the trimmed V and J ends, which lost 2 bases and 2 bases, there was a span of 13 bases. The CDR3 runs 15 residues. The V gene's germline CDR1 is MNHEY and CDR2 SVGAGI. This CDR3 reads CASSYGLATAYEQYF. The CDR3 coding sequence is TGTGCCAGCAGTTACGGGCTAGCCACAGCCTACGAGCAGTACTTC.

This chain joins TRBV12-3 or TRBV12-4 and TRBJ2-1; no reliable D call. V dropped 6 bases and J dropped 5 bases, with 5 bases sitting between them. This CDR3 spans 11 amino acids. CDR3 in DNA: TGTGCCAGCAGCCAGAACAATGAGCAGTTCTTC. This sequence encodes CASSQNNEQFF.

V and J are TRBV3-1 (or the pseudogene TRBV3-2) and TRBJ2-7; the match to TRBD1 covers 7 bases. After removal of 1 base from V and 11 bases from J, the junction contained 5 bases not matched to a gene. The CDR3 is 12 amino acids. The germline gives CDR1 LGHDT, CDR2 YNNKEL (reference sequence). The CDR3 protein is CASSQGDSSEYF. The CDR3 coding sequence is TGTGCCAGCAGCCAAGGGGACAGTTCAGAGTACTTC.

This clone was counted only a few times. The V and J genes are TRBV6-5 and TRBJ1-2, with D maybe TRBD1 (6 bases). Trimming left V 7 bases short and J 1 base short, with 16 bases between. CDR3 size: 15 residues. CDR1 MNHEY and CDR2 SVGAGI come from the germline V gene. CDR3 DNA sequence: TGTGCCAGCACCGAGATGACAGGCGGTAACTATGGCTACACCTTC. Its translation is CASTEMTGGNYGYTF.

V and J are TRBV5-1 and TRBJ2-2; possibly TRBD1 for D (6 bases). This CDR3 is 14 amino acids long. The V gene's germline CDR1 is SGHRS and CDR2 YFSETQ. Trimming took 2 bases from V and 1 from J, leaving 6 bases between them. The CDR3 reads CASSLQGNTGELFF. The CDR3 DNA reads TGCGCCAGCAGCTTACAGGGGAACACCGGGGAGCTGTTTTTT.